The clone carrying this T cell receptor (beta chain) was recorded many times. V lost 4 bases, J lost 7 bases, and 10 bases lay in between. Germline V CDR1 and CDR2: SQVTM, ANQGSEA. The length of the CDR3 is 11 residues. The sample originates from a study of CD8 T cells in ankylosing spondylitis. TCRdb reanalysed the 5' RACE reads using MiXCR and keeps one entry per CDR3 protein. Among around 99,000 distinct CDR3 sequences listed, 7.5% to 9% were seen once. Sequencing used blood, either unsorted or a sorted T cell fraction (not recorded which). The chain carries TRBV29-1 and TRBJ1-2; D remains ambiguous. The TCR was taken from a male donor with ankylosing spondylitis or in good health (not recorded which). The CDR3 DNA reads TGCAGCGTTGGAATGGAACCTGGCTACACCTTC. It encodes CSVGMEPGYTF. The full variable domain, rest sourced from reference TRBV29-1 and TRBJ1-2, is SAVISQKPSRDICQRGTSLTIQCQVDSQVTMMFWYRQQPGQSLTLIATANQGSEATYESGFVIDKFPISRPNLTFSTLTVSNMSPEDSSIYLCSVGMEPGYTFGSGTRLTVV.